This TCR beta chain emerged from a study of cytomegalovirus exposure and HLA in healthy donors. The wider study: Most donors, 80% to 90% of more than 300 genotyped, fell in the Caucasian-associated ancestry cluster.

The PCR made use of 60 Vbeta and 13 Jbeta primers. Only in-frame clones appear in the TCRdb table, and some are missing; sequencing was by immunoSEQ multiplex PCR. Of 65,000 to 95,000 clones in the sample, around 85% were seen once. Study results and limitations: The authors later linked a missense DCLRE1C variant to TCR beta V- and J-gene trimming.

This clone has a count of ten or more. The antigen is unknown. Germline values: CDR1 ENHRY, CDR2 SYGVKD. The CDR3 runs to 12 residues. V lost 3 bases and J lost 7, with 10 bases in between. Sequencing used PBMCs. The clonotype originates from a human donor in good health. The rearrangement links TRBV10-3 to TRBJ2-7; TRBD2 might be the D (6 bases). CDR3 nucleotide sequence: TGTGCCATCAGTGATCCTAGCGATGAGCAGTACTTC. Protein product: CAISDPSDEQYF.